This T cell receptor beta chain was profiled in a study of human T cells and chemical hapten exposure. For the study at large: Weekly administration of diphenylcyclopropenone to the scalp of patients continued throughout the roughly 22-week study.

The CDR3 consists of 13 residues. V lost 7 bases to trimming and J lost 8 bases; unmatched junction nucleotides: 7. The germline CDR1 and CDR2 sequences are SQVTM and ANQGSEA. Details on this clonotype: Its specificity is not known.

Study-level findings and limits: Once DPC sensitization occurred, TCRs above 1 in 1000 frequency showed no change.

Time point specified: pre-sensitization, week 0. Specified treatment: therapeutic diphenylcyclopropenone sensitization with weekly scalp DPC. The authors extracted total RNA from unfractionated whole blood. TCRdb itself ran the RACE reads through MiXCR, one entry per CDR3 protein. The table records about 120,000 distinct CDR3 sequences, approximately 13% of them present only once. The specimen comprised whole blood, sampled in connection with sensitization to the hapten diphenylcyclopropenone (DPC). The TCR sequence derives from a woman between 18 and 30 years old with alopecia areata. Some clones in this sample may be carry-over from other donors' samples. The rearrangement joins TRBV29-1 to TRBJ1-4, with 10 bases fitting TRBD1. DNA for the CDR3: TGCAGCGCTATGAAGGGACAGGGGGAAAAACTGTTTTTT. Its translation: CSAMKGQGEKLFF. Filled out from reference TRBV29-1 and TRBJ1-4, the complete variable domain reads SAVISQKPSRDICQRGTSLTIQCQVDSQVTMMFWYRQQPGQSLTLIATANQGSEATYESGFVIDKFPISRPNLTFSTLTVSNMSPEDSSIYLCSAMKGQGEKLFFGSGTQLSVL.